This TCR beta chain stems from a study of T cells after yellow fever vaccination. Turning to the study itself: SMART-Seq v4 Ultra Low Input prepared libraries from low-cell fractions. Study-level points and caveats: Post-booster reappearance was seen for most primary-vaccination clones (about 96% CD4, around 89% CD8). CD4 and CD8 compartments shared a small share of clonotypes, likely from convergent recombination.

For TCR, cDNA came from 5'RACE template switching, which added a universal primer site and UMIs. In TCRdb, the 5' RACE reads were re-called with MiXCR into one record per CDR3 protein. The sample lists some 300,000 distinct CDR3 sequences, 8.7% occurring once. The CDR3 totals 12 residues. V lost 4 bases and J lost 6, with 10 bases in between. Germline-derived CDR1 and CDR2 are SGHTA and FQGNSA. In this sample, this clonotype turned up a few times. Its specificity is unknown. The source is a young man who received the YFV17D yellow fever vaccine. The chain uses TRBV7-2 and TRBJ2-7; D might be TRBD1 (6 bases). This sample comprised CD4+ T cells sorted from PBMCs, obtained 5 days after the yellow fever booster vaccination. In DNA, the CDR3 is TGTGCCAGCAGCTCACAGGGTACCGAGCAGTACTTC. It specifies CASSSQGTEQYF.